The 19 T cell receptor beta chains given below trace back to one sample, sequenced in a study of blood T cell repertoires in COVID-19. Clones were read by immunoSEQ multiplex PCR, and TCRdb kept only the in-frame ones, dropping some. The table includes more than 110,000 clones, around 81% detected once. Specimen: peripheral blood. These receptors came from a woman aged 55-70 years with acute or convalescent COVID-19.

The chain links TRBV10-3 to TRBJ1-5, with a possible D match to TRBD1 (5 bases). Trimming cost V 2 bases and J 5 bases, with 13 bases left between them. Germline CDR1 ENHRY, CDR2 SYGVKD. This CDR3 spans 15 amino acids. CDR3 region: CAISERGGGDQPQHF. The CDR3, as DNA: TGTGCCATCAGTGAGAGGGGAGGAGGGGATCAGCCCCAGCATTTT.

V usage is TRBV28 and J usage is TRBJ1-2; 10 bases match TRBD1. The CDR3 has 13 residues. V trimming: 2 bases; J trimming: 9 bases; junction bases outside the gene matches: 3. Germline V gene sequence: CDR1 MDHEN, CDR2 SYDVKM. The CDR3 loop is CASSLGTGESYTF. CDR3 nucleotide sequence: TGTGCCAGCAGTTTAGGGACAGGGGAGAGCTACACCTTC.

The CDR3 DNA is TGTGCCAGCAGTGGGCTCTATGGCTACACCTTC. This sequence encodes CASSGLYGYTF. The chain uses TRBV28 and TRBJ1-2; D unresolved. Between the trimmed V and J ends, which lost 5 bases and 4 bases, there was a span of 5 bases. The length of the CDR3 is 11 residues. Per germline, CDR1 MDHEN and CDR2 SYDVKM.

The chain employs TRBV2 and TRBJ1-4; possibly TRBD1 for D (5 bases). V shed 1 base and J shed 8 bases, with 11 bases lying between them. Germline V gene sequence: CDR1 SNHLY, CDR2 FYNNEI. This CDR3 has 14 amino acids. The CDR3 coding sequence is TGTGCCAGCAGTGAAGGACCAGGGTTAGAAAAACTGTTTTTT. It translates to CASSEGPGLEKLFF.

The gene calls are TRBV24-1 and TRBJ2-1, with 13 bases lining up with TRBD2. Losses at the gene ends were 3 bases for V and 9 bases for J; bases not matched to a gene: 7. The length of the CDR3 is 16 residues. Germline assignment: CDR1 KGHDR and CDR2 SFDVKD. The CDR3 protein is CATSDARLAGGREQFF. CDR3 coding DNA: TGTGCCACCAGTGATGCCCGACTAGCGGGAGGTCGTGAGCAGTTCTTC.

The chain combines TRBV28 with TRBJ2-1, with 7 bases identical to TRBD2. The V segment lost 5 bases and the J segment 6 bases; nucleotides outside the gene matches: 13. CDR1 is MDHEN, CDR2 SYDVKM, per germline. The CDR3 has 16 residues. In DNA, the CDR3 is TGTGCCAGCAGTCCCGCAGCTAGCGGAGCACTCAATGAGCAGTTCTTC. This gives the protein CASSPAASGALNEQFF. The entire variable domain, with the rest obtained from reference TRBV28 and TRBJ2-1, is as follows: DVKVTQSSRYLVKRTGEKVFLECVQDMDHENMFWYRQDPGLGLRLIYFSYDVKMKEKGDIPEGYSVSREKKERFSLILESASTNQTSMYLCASSPAASGALNEQFFGPGTRLTVL.

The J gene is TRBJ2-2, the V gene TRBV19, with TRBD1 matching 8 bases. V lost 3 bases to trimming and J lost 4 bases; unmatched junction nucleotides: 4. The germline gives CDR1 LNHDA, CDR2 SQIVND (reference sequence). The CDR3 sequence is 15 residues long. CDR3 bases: TGTGCCAGTAGTATCAGGGGGCATCGCACCGGGGAGCTGTTTTTT. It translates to CASSIRGHRTGELFF.

The CDR3 reads CASSSRLAGGKNEQFF. In DNA form, the CDR3 reads TGTGCCAGCAGTAGCCGTCTAGCGGGAGGTAAGAATGAGCAGTTCTTC. The chain joins TRBV6-2 or TRBV6-3 to TRBJ2-1, with 11 bases fitting TRBD2. CDR1 and CDR2 from the germline V gene are MNHEY and SVGEGT. The CDR3 extends over 16 amino acids. V gave up 5 bases and J gave up 7 bases; unmatched junction bases: 10.

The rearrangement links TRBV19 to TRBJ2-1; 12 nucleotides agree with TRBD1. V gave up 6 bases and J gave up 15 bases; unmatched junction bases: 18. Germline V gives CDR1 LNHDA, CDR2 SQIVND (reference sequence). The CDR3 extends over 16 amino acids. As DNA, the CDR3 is TGTGCCAGTAGCTCCCCCACGGGACAGGGGGCTCCTAGGGCGTTCTTC. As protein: CASSSPTGQGAPRAFF.

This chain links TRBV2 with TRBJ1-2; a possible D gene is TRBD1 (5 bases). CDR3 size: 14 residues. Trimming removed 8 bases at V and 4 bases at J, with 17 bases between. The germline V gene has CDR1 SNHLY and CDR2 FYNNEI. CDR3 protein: CASHPRVLAYGYTF. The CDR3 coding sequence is TGTGCCAGCCACCCCAGGGTGCTCGCCTATGGCTACACCTTC.

CDR3 DNA sequence: TGTGCCAGCAGATCGGACGGAGGACCCCACGAGCAGTACTTC. Its translation is CASRSDGGPHEQYF. V is TRBV5-8 and J is TRBJ2-7; maybe TRBD2 (5 bases). Germline lookup yields CDR1 SGHTS and CDR2 YDEGEE. The CDR3 covers 14 residues. The V gene lost 5 bases and the J gene lost 5 bases, with 17 bases spanning the gap. The full variable domain, in which reference TRBV5-8 and TRBJ2-7 provide the parts outside the CDR3, is EAGVTQSPTHLIKTRGQQATLRCSPISGHTSVYWYQQALGLGLQFLLWYDEGEERNRGNFPPRFSGRQFPNYSSELNVNALELEDSALYLCASRSDGGPHEQYFGPGTRLTVT.

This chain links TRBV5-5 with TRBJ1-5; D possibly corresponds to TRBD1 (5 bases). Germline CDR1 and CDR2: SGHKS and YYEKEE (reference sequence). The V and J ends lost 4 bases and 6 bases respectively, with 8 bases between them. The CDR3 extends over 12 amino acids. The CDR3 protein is CASSLGAQPQHF. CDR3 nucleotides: TGTGCCAGCAGCCTAGGGGCTCAGCCCCAGCATTTT.

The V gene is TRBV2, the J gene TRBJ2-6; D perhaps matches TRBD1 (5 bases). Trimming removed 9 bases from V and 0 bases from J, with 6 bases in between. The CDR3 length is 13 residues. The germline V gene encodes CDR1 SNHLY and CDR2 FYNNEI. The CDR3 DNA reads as TGTGCCAGAGGGGACTCTGGGGCCAACGTCCTGACTTTC. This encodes CARGDSGANVLTF.

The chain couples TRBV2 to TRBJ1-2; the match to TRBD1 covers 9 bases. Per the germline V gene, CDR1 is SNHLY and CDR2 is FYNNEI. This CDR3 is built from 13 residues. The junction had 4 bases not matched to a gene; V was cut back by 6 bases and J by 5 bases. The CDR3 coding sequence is TGTGCCAGCAGCCGGACAGGGGTTTATGGCTACACCTTC. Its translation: CASSRTGVYGYTF.

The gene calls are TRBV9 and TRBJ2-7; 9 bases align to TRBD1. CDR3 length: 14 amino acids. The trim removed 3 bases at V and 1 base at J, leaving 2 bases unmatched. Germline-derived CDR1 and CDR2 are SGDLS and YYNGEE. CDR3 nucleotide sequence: TGTGCCAGCAGCGCCGACAGGGGGTCCTACGAGCAGTACTTC. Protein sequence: CASSADRGSYEQYF.

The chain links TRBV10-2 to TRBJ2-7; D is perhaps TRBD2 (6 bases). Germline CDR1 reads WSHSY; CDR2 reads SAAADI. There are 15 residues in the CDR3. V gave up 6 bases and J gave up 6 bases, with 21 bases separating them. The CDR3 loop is CASSYTKGTFSEQYF. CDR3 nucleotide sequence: TGCGCCAGCAGCTATACCAAGGGGACTTTTAGCGAGCAGTACTTC.

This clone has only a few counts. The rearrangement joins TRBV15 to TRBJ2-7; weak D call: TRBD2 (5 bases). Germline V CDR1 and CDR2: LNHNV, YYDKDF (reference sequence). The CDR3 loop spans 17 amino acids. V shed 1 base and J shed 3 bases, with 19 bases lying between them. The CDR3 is CATSRGPGDGRGYEQYF. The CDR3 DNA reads TGTGCCACCAGCAGAGGCCCCGGTGATGGTCGGGGCTACGAGCAGTACTTC. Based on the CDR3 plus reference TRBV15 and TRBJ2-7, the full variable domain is DAMVIQNPRYQVTQFGKPVTLSCSQTLNHNVMYWYQQKSSQAPKLLFHYYDKDFNNEADTPDNFQSRRPNTSFCFLDIRSPGLGDTAMYLCATSRGPGDGRGYEQYFGPGTRLTVT.

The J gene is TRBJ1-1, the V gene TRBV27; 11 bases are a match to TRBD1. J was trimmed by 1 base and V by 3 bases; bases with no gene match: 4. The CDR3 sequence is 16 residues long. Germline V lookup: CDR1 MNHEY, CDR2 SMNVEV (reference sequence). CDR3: CASSLGTGGRNTEAFF. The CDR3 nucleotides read TGTGCCAGCAGTTTGGGGACAGGGGGTCGGAACACTGAAGCTTTCTTT.

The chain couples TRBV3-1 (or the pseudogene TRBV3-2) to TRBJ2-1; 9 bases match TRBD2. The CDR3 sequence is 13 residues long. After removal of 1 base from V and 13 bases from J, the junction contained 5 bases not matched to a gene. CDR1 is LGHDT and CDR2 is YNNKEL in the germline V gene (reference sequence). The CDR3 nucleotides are TGTGCCAGCAGCCAAGCGTATAGCGGGGGCCAGTTCTTC. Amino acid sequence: CASSQAYSGGQFF.